This paragraph covers one TCR beta chain sequence. The antigen is undetermined. This entry is derived from a study of CD8 T cells in ankylosing spondylitis. Study observations and caveats: Disease-linked clones were reportedly significantly enriched in matched ankylosing spondylitis synovial fluid. Seemingly characteristic of ankylosing spondylitis blood was a TCR beta motif consisting of about 8 highly homologous variants.

After removal of 3 bases from V and 0 bases from J, the junction contained 7 bases not matched to a gene. There are 16 residues in the CDR3. The germline V gene encodes CDR1 SGHRS and CDR2 YFSETQ. Quantitative 5'-RACE with molecular barcodes was used to make the TCR beta libraries. TCRdb reanalysed the 5' RACE reads using MiXCR and keeps one entry per CDR3 protein. The repertoire includes 250,000 to 350,000 distinct CDR3 sequences, over 15% of them detected once, and 7.5% to 9% sits in the top ten. Source material: blood, either unsorted or a sorted T cell fraction (not recorded which). V gene TRBV5-1 combines with J gene TRBJ1-1; 8 nucleotides line up with TRBD1. The sequence derives from a male donor with ankylosing spondylitis or in good health (not recorded which). The chain's CDR3 is CASSSTGGKMNTEAFF. The CDR3 DNA is TGCGCCAGCAGCTCCACAGGGGGGAAAATGAACACTGAAGCTTTCTTT.